The 11 T cell receptor beta chains reported below all come from one sample, sequenced in a study of cytomegalovirus exposure and HLA in healthy donors. The study ran its PCR with 60 Vbeta and 13 Jbeta primers. Measured with immunoSEQ multiplex PCR; TCRdb has only the in-frame clones, and not every one. The table has under 60,000 clones, 82% seen once. The sample comprised PBMCs. The receptors come from a man aged 45-65 years in good health and CMV-seronegative.

The CDR3 DNA reads as TGCAGCGTTGGCGAAGCTAGCGGGGGGGCACGGGAGCAGTTCTTC. Protein product: CSVGEASGGAREQFF. J is TRBJ2-1 and V is TRBV29-1, with 12 bases fitting TRBD2. Per germline, CDR1 SQVTM and CDR2 ANQGSEA. V was clipped by 4 bases and J by 10 bases; unmatched bases: 11. The CDR3 consists of 15 residues.

This sequence joins TRBV2 and TRBJ1-2; 7 bases are shared with TRBD1. Germline CDR1 SNHLY, CDR2 FYNNEI. V gave up 8 bases and J gave up 4 bases; unmatched junction bases: 4. The CDR3 is 12 residues long. CDR3 sequence (DNA): TGTGCCAGCCGGGACAGCCTCTATGGCTACACCTTC. The encoded protein is CASRDSLYGYTF.

The chain recombines TRBV11-3 with TRBJ2-7; D may be TRBD1 (6 bases). Germline assignment: CDR1 SGHNT and CDR2 YENEEA. This CDR3 has 15 residues. Trimming took 0 bases from V and 3 from J, leaving 12 bases between them. CDR3 sequence reads: CASSLDGGQSYEQYF. The CDR3 bases are TGTGCCAGCAGCTTAGATGGAGGACAGAGCTACGAGCAGTACTTC.

The chain is built from TRBV7-6 and TRBJ2-5; TRBD2 is a possible D gene (7 bases). With 5 bases removed from V and 4 bases from J, the gap between germline ends came to 20 bases. This CDR3 has 16 residues. Per the germline V gene, CDR1 is SGHVS and CDR2 is FNYEAQ. The CDR3 DNA sequence: TGTGCCAGCAGCCCCCAGGGAGGGAGGGGGATAGAGACCCAGTACTTC. This translates into CASSPQGGRGIETQYF.

The chain is built from TRBV2 and TRBJ2-2; D unclear. This CDR3 is 15 amino acids long. From germline, CDR1 is SNHLY and CDR2 FYNNEI. V lost 7 bases to trimming and J lost 4 bases, with 16 bases between them. CDR3 DNA: TGTGCCAGCACTGCGAGGCCTAATCCCACCGGGGAGCTGTTTTTT. Protein: CASTARPNPTGELFF. Full variable domain (outside the CDR3, taken from reference TRBV2 and TRBJ2-2): EPEVTQTPSHQVTQMGQEVILRCVPISNHLYFYWYRQILGQKVEFLVSFYNNEISEKSEIFDDQFSVERPDGSNFTLKIRSTKLEDSAMYFCASTARPNPTGELFFGEGSRLTVL.

J is TRBJ1-5 and V is TRBV6-6; the D is unclear. V gave up 6 bases and J gave up 7 bases, with 4 bases separating them. The germline V gene has CDR1 MNHNY and CDR2 SVGAGI (reference sequence). The CDR3 contains 10 residues. CDR3 sequence (DNA): TGTGCCAGCAGCTTCCAGCCCCAGCATTTT. Translation gives CASSFQPQHF.

This clone was detected once. The V call is TRBV11-3, the J call TRBJ1-2; 11 bases map to TRBD1. Germline V gene sequence: CDR1 SGHNT, CDR2 YENEEA. The CDR3 is made up of 13 amino acids. The V segment lost 6 bases and the J segment 4 bases; nucleotides outside the gene matches: 1. The DNA for the CDR3 is TGTGCCAGCAGGGGGACAGGGGGCTATGGCTACACCTTC. Its translation is CASRGTGGYGYTF.

This clone has just a few counts. The chain couples TRBV2 to TRBJ2-4; TRBD1 matches at 7 bases. Germline V CDR1 and CDR2: SNHLY, FYNNEI. The CDR3 loop spans 15 amino acids. J gave up 1 base and V 6 bases, and 6 bases lay outside the gene matches. CDR3 in DNA: TGTGCCAGCAGGGGCAGGGGGTTGGCCAAAAACATTCAGTACTTC. Its protein product is CASRGRGLAKNIQYF.

The chain couples TRBV11-2 to TRBJ2-3; 12 nucleotides agree with TRBD2. The CDR3 length is 17 residues. The germline CDR1 and CDR2 sequences are SGHAT and FQNNGV. V dropped 3 bases and J dropped 6; count of bases not matched to a gene: 10. The CDR3 DNA reads TGTGCCAGCAGCTTGGTAGCTAGCGGGGGGGCCCTCGATACGCAGTATTTT. Its protein product is CASSLVASGGALDTQYF.

The chain recombines TRBV14 with TRBJ2-7, with a weak D call TRBD2 (6 bases). Germline CDR1 and CDR2: SGHDN and FVKESK. The CDR3 covers 14 residues. V was trimmed by 2 bases and J by 4 bases, leaving 12 bases between them. CDR3 DNA: TGTGCCAGCAGCCAATTGCGGGGAAGATACGAGCAGTACTTC. Residues: CASSQLRGRYEQYF.

The chain joins TRBV6-6 to TRBJ2-5; TRBD2 matches 15 bases. CDR1 is MNHNY and CDR2 is SVGAGI in the germline V gene (reference sequence). CDR3 length: 16 amino acids. The V and J ends lost 6 bases and 5 bases, in that order; junction bases with no gene match: 7. This chain's CDR3 is CASSLGTSGGLETQYF. Here the CDR3 DNA reads TGTGCCAGCAGCCTAGGGACTAGCGGGGGGTTGGAGACCCAGTACTTC.